The source of this T cell receptor beta chain is a study of beta chain features in type 1 diabetes. Findings and caveats of the study: Reads derived from cDNA could over-represent cells showing high TCR expression. TCRB CDR3s from Type 1 diabetes patients were moderately but significantly shorter in all four CD4+ subsets.

Every isolated RNA sample was fully reverse transcribed, so sequencing captured expressed TCRB transcripts. Here immunoSEQ multiplex PCR was the method, and the copy in TCRdb shows in-frame clones only, minus some. The sample shows approximately 250,000 clones, around 22% of them seen only once. The CDR3 extends over 14 amino acids. Germline V gene sequence: CDR1 SQVTM, CDR2 ANQGSEA. This clone was seen a few times. The antigen is unknown. The genes are TRBV29-1 and TRBJ2-5; 12 bases are shared with TRBD2. The DNA end is more similar to TRBJ2-7, so the J call may be wrong. This receptor was taken from a woman in her thirties with type 1 diabetes. The material sequenced was naive CD4+ T cells from blood. CDR3: CSARTSGISYEQYF. DNA for the CDR3: TGCAGCGCCCGGACTAGCGGGATCTCCTACGAGCAGTACTTC.